This T cell receptor (beta chain) was found in a study of shared clonotypes between healthy human individuals. Background on the study: Each donor's CD4 naive and CD4 memory cells filled three plates apiece, CD8 naive two, and CD8 memory one.

This clone was seen once. The donor cohort consisted entirely of Caucasian adults residing in Nashville, Tennessee. The germline gives CDR1 LNHNV, CDR2 YYDKDF (reference sequence). V was pared by 2 bases and J by 6 bases, with 7 bases between. CDR3 length equals 12 residues. In the source study's methods: In the immunoSEQ data, sequences were junction-only and lacked quality scores, so filtering differed. The protocol was immunoSEQ multiplex PCR, while the TCRdb copy is restricted to in-frame clones and leaves out a portion. The DNA gave D and trimming, while V, J and clone size come from that table. The sample contains approximately 500,000 clones, almost 97% of which appear only once.

The V and J genes are TRBV15 and TRBJ2-5; D is tentatively TRBD1 or TRBD2 (5 bases each). The sample consisted of naive CD4+ T cells sorted from blood. Subset denoted: CD45RA+ positively selected. This TCR was sampled from a woman aged 25 to 39 in good health. Here the CDR3 DNA reads TGTGCCACCAGCAGACCGGGACAGACCCAGTACTTC. Translating it yields CATSRPGQTQYF.